This TCR beta chain was recovered during a study of cytomegalovirus exposure and HLA in healthy donors. Unmatched junction bases numbered 0, after V lost 2 bases and J lost 2 bases. CDR3 length equals 15 residues. CDR1 is MNHEY, CDR2 SVGAGI, per germline. As to this clone: Its antigen is not identified.

Notes on the study in general: According to reports, the classifier identified cytomegalovirus status with high specificity and sensitivity. The dataset shows that most TCR sequences were rare, while some public TCRs occurred in many donors.

PCR was performed using 60 Vbeta and 13 Jbeta primers. TCRdb's table, derived via immunoSEQ multiplex PCR, lists solely in-frame clones and lacks some. The sample includes 200,000 to 300,000 clones, 70% to 90% of them seen just once. This receptor was taken from a woman in her forties in good health and CMV-seropositive. The sequencing input was PBMCs. The chain couples TRBV6-5 to TRBJ2-6, with 7 bases matching TRBD2. The CDR3 loop reads CASSYGLAGANVLTF. CDR3 DNA sequence: TGTGCCAGCAGTTACGGACTAGCTGGGGCCAACGTCCTGACTTTC.